These T cell receptor beta chains were read from a single sample in a study of Graves' ophthalmopathy and Graves' hyperthyroidism. TCRdb redid the calling of the multiplex PCR reads with MiXCR, one entry per CDR3 protein. This sample has fewer than 400,000 distinct CDR3 sequences; around 20% occur once, and the top ten carry 1.6%. Sequences were obtained from peripheral blood. Source of these receptors: a woman younger than 35 with Graves' ophthalmopathy. Both conserved end residues are part of each CDR3. D genes are given only for firm matches. Where a row states a size, it is once, few, many or the class of an expanded clone; other rows omit it.

clone size: many
V gene: TRBV12-3/TRBV12-4
J gene: TRBJ2-7
D gene: TRBD1
CDR3 protein: CASSLIGGGEQYF
CDR3 DNA: TGTGCCAGCAGTTTAATAGGGGGCGGCGAGCAGTACTTC

clone size: .
V gene: TRBV28
J gene: TRBJ2-7
D gene: .
CDR3 protein: CASTAIGDFYEQYF
CDR3 DNA: TGTGCCAGCACCGCAATCGGGGATTTCTACGAGCAGTACTTC

clone size: many
V gene: TRBV10-2
J gene: TRBJ1-5
D gene: .
CDR3 protein: CASSEGSGYSNQPQHF
CDR3 DNA: TGCGCCAGCAGTGAAGGGAGTGGGTATAGCAATCAGCCCCAGCATTTT

clone size: .
V gene: TRBV2
J gene: TRBJ1-6
D gene: TRBD1
CDR3 protein: CASTTTGISSYNSPLHF
CDR3 DNA: TGTGCCAGCACAACGACAGGGATCAGCTCCTATAATTCACCCCTCCACTTT

clone size: many
V gene: TRBV28
J gene: TRBJ2-7
D gene: .
CDR3 protein: CASSFESREDPWWDEQYF
CDR3 DNA: TGTGCCAGCAGTTTTGAGAGTCGGGAAGACCCTTGGTGGGACGAGCAGTACTTC

clone size: many
V gene: TRBV12-3/TRBV12-4
J gene: TRBJ2-7
D gene: .
CDR3 protein: CASTYASRVTYEQYF
CDR3 DNA: TGTGCCAGCACCTATGCCTCCAGGGTTACCTACGAGCAGTACTTC

clone size: many
V gene: TRBV6-5
J gene: TRBJ2-6
D gene: .
CDR3 protein: CASRLRGDGANVLTF
CDR3 DNA: TGTGCCAGCAGGTTGAGGGGGGACGGGGCCAACGTCCTGACTTTC

clone size: many
V gene: TRBV27
J gene: TRBJ2-7
D gene: TRBD1
CDR3 protein: CASSLSAPGTGTHEQYF
CDR3 DNA: TGTGCCAGCAGTTTATCTGCCCCCGGGACAGGGACCCACGAGCAGTACTTC

clone size: many
V gene: TRBV10-3
J gene: TRBJ1-3
D gene: .
CDR3 protein: CAISEWGVSGNTIYF
CDR3 DNA: TGTGCCATCAGTGAGTGGGGAGTCTCTGGAAACACCATATATTTT

clone size: many
V gene: TRBV24-1
J gene: TRBJ2-7
D gene: TRBD2
CDR3 protein: CATRGLAGVLYEQYF
CDR3 DNA: TGTGCCACCAGAGGACTAGCGGGAGTCCTGTACGAGCAGTACTTC

clone size: many
V gene: TRBV29-1
J gene: TRBJ2-2
D gene: .
CDR3 protein: CSVSAGINTGELFF
CDR3 DNA: TGCAGCGTTTCAGCAGGGATCAACACCGGGGAGCTGTTTTTT

clone size: many
V gene: TRBV4-1
J gene: TRBJ2-7
D gene: TRBD1
CDR3 protein: CASSQFGDSSYEQYF
CDR3 DNA: TGCGCCAGCAGCCAATTCGGGGACAGCTCCTACGAGCAGTACTTC

clone size: many
V gene: TRBV6-1
J gene: TRBJ2-7
D gene: TRBD2
CDR3 protein: CASFLAGGVDEQYF
CDR3 DNA: TGTGCCAGTTTCCTAGCGGGAGGGGTGGACGAGCAGTACTTC

clone size: many
V gene: TRBV20-1
J gene: TRBJ2-7
D gene: .
CDR3 protein: CSASFRGRQYF
CDR3 DNA: TGCAGTGCTAGTTTCAGGGGTAGGCAGTACTTC

clone size: .
V gene: TRBV20-1
J gene: TRBJ2-5
D gene: .
CDR3 protein: CSAPGISSRRETQYF
CDR3 DNA: TGCAGTGCACCCGGGATAAGTAGTCGGCGAGAGACCCAGTACTTC

clone size: many
V gene: TRBV12-3/TRBV12-4
J gene: TRBJ1-3
D gene: TRBD1
CDR3 protein: CASSRTGGGGNTIYF
CDR3 DNA: TGTGCCAGCAGTCGTACAGGGGGCGGTGGAAACACCATATATTTT

clone size: many
V gene: TRBV7-9
J gene: TRBJ2-5
D gene: .
CDR3 protein: CASSLGGTQVGSQYF
CDR3 DNA: TGTGCCAGCAGCCTAGGGGGGACCCAGGTTGGTTCCCAGTACTTC

clone size: many
V gene: TRBV27
J gene: TRBJ1-2
D gene: TRBD1
CDR3 protein: CASSPYRGFNLNYGYTF
CDR3 DNA: TGTGCCAGCAGCCCCTACAGGGGCTTCAACCTTAACTATGGCTACACCTTC

clone size: many
V gene: TRBV28
J gene: TRBJ2-5
D gene: .
CDR3 protein: CATKRGGQETQYF
CDR3 DNA: TGTGCCACCAAGAGGGGGGGTCAAGAGACCCAGTACTTC

clone size: .
V gene: TRBV6-2/TRBV6-3
J gene: TRBJ2-7
D gene: .
CDR3 protein: CASSYVRGSDEQYF
CDR3 DNA: TGTGCCAGCAGTTACGTGCGTGGGTCGGACGAGCAGTACTTC

clone size: many
V gene: TRBV7-6
J gene: TRBJ2-5
D gene: .
CDR3 protein: CASSFFSGGGRETQYF
CDR3 DNA: TGTGCCAGCAGCTTTTTTAGCGGCGGCGGAAGAGAGACCCAGTACTTC

clone size: many
V gene: TRBV19
J gene: TRBJ2-7
D gene: TRBD1
CDR3 protein: CATDRGGYEQYF
CDR3 DNA: TGTGCCACAGACAGGGGAGGCTACGAGCAGTACTTC

clone size: many
V gene: TRBV27
J gene: TRBJ2-7
D gene: .
CDR3 protein: CASSFIGEYYEQYF
CDR3 DNA: TGTGCCAGCAGTTTTATCGGAGAGTACTACGAGCAGTACTTC

clone size: .
V gene: TRBV4-3
J gene: TRBJ1-1
D gene: .
CDR3 protein: CASSQGNPGWTEAFF
CDR3 DNA: TGCGCCAGCAGCCAAGGCAATCCGGGTTGGACTGAAGCTTTCTTT

clone size: many
V gene: TRBV5-1
J gene: TRBJ1-5
D gene: .
CDR3 protein: CASSFGDSNQPQHF
CDR3 DNA: TGCGCCAGCAGCTTTGGAGATAGCAATCAGCCCCAGCATTTT

clone size: many
V gene: TRBV6-1
J gene: TRBJ2-7
D gene: TRBD2
CDR3 protein: CASSRRWGGSSYEQYF
CDR3 DNA: TGTGCCAGCAGCCGCCGGTGGGGCGGGAGTTCCTACGAGCAGTACTTC

clone size: many
V gene: TRBV7-2
J gene: TRBJ2-7
D gene: .
CDR3 protein: CASSFAPEGHRVEQYF
CDR3 DNA: TGTGCCAGCAGCTTTGCCCCAGAGGGGCACAGGGTCGAGCAGTACTTC

clone size: many
V gene: TRBV28
J gene: TRBJ1-6
D gene: TRBD1
CDR3 protein: CASSLNPRTGSYNSPLHF
CDR3 DNA: TGTGCCAGCAGTTTAAATCCGAGGACAGGGAGCTATAATTCACCCCTCCACTTT

clone size: many
V gene: TRBV7-2
J gene: TRBJ2-2
D gene: .
CDR3 protein: CASSPRDNTGELFF
CDR3 DNA: TGTGCCAGCAGCCCACGGGACAACACCGGGGAGCTGTTTTTT

clone size: .
V gene: TRBV7-8
J gene: TRBJ2-5
D gene: .
CDR3 protein: CASSSSPRGQETQYF
CDR3 DNA: TGTGCCAGCAGTTCGTCCCCCCGGGGTCAAGAGACCCAGTACTTC

clone size: .
V gene: TRBV30
J gene: TRBJ2-2
D gene: TRBD1
CDR3 protein: CARDRGLSNTGELFF
CDR3 DNA: TGTGCCCGGGACAGGGGACTCTCGAACACCGGGGAGCTGTTTTTT

clone size: once
V gene: TRBV6-1
J gene: TRBJ2-5
D gene: TRBD2
CDR3 protein: CASTPSGPGETQYF
CDR3 DNA: TGTGCCAGCACCCCTAGCGGGCCCGGGGAGACCCAGTACTTC

clone size: many
V gene: TRBV27
J gene: TRBJ1-1
D gene: .
CDR3 protein: CASSFPGSQQAFF
CDR3 DNA: TGTGCCAGCAGTTTCCCAGGGTCGCAGCAAGCTTTCTTT

clone size: many
V gene: TRBV2
J gene: TRBJ1-1
D gene: .
CDR3 protein: CASSEGVTEAFF
CDR3 DNA: TGTGCCAGCAGTGAAGGGGTCACTGAAGCTTTCTTT

clone size: many
V gene: TRBV5-1
J gene: TRBJ1-1
D gene: .
CDR3 protein: CASSLAAQGQAEAFF
CDR3 DNA: TGCGCCAGCAGCTTGGCAGCCCAGGGGCAGGCTGAAGCTTTCTTT

clone size: many
V gene: TRBV6-5
J gene: TRBJ1-1
D gene: .
CDR3 protein: CASRGGYTEAFF
CDR3 DNA: TGTGCCAGCAGAGGGGGATACACTGAAGCTTTCTTT

clone size: many
V gene: TRBV24-1
J gene: TRBJ1-5
D gene: TRBD1
CDR3 protein: CATSDLRGGTGIFPNQPQHF
CDR3 DNA: TGTGCCACCAGTGATTTGCGGGGGGGGACAGGGATTTTCCCTAATCAGCCCCAGCATTTT

clone size: .
V gene: TRBV27
J gene: TRBJ1-2
D gene: .
CDR3 protein: CASSSTGRGGYGGYTF
CDR3 DNA: TGTGCCAGCAGTTCTACAGGGAGAGGGGGGTATGGTGGCTACACCTTC

clone size: many
V gene: TRBV12-3/TRBV12-4
J gene: TRBJ2-3
D gene: .
CDR3 protein: CASSSASPQYF
CDR3 DNA: TGTGCCAGCAGTTCGGCCTCTCCGCAGTATTTT

clone size: few
V gene: TRBV12-3/TRBV12-4
J gene: TRBJ1-5
D gene: TRBD1
CDR3 protein: CASSLGQGSYSQPQHF
CDR3 DNA: TGTGCCAGCAGTCTCGGACAGGGGTCTTACAGTCAGCCCCAGCATTTT

clone size: many
V gene: TRBV12-3/TRBV12-4
J gene: TRBJ1-2
D gene: .
CDR3 protein: CASSFDRGGYTF
CDR3 DNA: TGTGCCAGCAGTTTTGACCGCGGGGGCTACACCTTC

clone size: few
V gene: TRBV30
J gene: TRBJ1-1
D gene: .
CDR3 protein: CAWSGGTFEAFF
CDR3 DNA: TGTGCCTGGAGTGGAGGGACTTTCGAAGCTTTCTTT

clone size: .
V gene: TRBV6-5
J gene: TRBJ2-7
D gene: TRBD2
CDR3 protein: CASSTGTSQYEQYF
CDR3 DNA: TGTGCCAGCAGTACTGGGACTAGCCAGTACGAGCAGTACTTC

clone size: many
V gene: TRBV10-3
J gene: TRBJ2-5
D gene: TRBD2
CDR3 protein: CATFSSSGGQETQYF
CDR3 DNA: TGTGCCACTTTTTCCTCTAGCGGGGGACAAGAGACCCAGTACTTC

clone size: many
V gene: TRBV29-1
J gene: TRBJ2-5
D gene: .
CDR3 protein: CSADGGGGETQYF
CDR3 DNA: TGCAGCGCCGATGGAGGGGGCGGGGAGACCCAGTACTTC

clone size: many
V gene: TRBV4-3
J gene: TRBJ1-2
D gene: .
CDR3 protein: CASSKSGVGYGYTF
CDR3 DNA: TGCGCCAGCAGCAAAAGTGGAGTGGGCTATGGCTACACCTTC

clone size: many
V gene: TRBV12-3/TRBV12-4
J gene: TRBJ1-1
D gene: TRBD1
CDR3 protein: CASSRTGQGRRDTEAFF
CDR3 DNA: TGTGCCAGCAGTAGGACGGGACAGGGGCGGCGAGACACTGAAGCTTTCTTT

clone size: many
V gene: TRBV7-9
J gene: TRBJ2-7
D gene: TRBD1
CDR3 protein: CASSSGQLYYEQYF
CDR3 DNA: TGTGCCAGCAGCTCGGGACAGCTATACTACGAGCAGTACTTC

clone size: .
V gene: TRBV20-1
J gene: TRBJ1-2
D gene: .
CDR3 protein: CSAIAQEDGYTF
CDR3 DNA: TGCAGTGCTATAGCCCAGGAGGATGGCTACACCTTC

clone size: many
V gene: TRBV12-3/TRBV12-4
J gene: TRBJ1-1
D gene: .
CDR3 protein: CASGLVRVMVSTEAFF
CDR3 DNA: TGTGCCAGCGGTTTAGTTCGGGTTATGGTCAGCACTGAAGCTTTCTTT